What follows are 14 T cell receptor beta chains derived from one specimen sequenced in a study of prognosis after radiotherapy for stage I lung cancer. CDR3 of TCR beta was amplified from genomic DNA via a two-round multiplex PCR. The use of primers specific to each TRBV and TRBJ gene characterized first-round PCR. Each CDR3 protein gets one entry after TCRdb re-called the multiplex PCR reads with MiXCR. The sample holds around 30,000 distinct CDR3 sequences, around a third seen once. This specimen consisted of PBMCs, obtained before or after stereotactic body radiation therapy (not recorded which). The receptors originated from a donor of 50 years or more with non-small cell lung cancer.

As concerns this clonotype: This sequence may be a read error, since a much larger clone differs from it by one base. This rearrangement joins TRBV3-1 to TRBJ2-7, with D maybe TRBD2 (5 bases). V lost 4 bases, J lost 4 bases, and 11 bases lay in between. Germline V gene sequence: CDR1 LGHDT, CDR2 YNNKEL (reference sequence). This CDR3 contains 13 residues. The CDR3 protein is CASSRSGFYEQYF. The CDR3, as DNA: TGTGCCAGCAGCCGGTCGGGGTTTTACGAGCAGTACTTC.

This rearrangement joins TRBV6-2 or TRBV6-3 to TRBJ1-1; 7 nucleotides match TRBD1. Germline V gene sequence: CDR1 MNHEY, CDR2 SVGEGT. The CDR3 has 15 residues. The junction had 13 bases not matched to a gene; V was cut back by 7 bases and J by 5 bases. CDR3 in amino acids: CASTMGPDRVTEAFF. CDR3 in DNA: TGTGCCAGCACGATGGGCCCCGACAGGGTGACTGAAGCTTTCTTT.

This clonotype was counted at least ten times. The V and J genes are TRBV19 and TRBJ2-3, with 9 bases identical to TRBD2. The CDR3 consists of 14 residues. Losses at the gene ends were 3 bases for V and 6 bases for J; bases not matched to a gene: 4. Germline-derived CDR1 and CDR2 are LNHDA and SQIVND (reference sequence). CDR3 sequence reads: CASSISGSGDTQYF. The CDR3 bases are TGTGCCAGTAGTATTAGCGGGAGTGGGGATACGCAGTATTTT.

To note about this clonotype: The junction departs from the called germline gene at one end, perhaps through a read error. The CDR3 DNA reads TGTGCCAGCAGCCCTCAGGCATGGAGTAATAACACTGAACCTTTCTTT. Its protein product is CASSPQAWSNNTEPFF. The chain joins TRBV28 to TRBJ1-1; D uncertain. The CDR3 runs to 16 residues. The germline gives CDR1 MDHEN, CDR2 SYDVKM. The entire variable domain, with the rest obtained from reference TRBV28 and TRBJ1-1, is as follows: DVKVTQSSRYLVKRTGEKVFLECVQDMDHENMFWYRQDPGLGLRLIYFSYDVKMKEKGDIPEGYSVSREKKERFSLILESASTNQTSMYLCASSPQAWSNNTEPFFGQGTRLTVV.

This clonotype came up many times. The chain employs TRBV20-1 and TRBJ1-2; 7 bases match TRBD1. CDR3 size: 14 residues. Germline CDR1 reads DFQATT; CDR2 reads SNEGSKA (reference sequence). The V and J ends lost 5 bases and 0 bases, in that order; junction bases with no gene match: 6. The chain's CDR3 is CSAETGTANYGYTF. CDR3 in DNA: TGCAGTGCTGAAACCGGGACAGCTAACTATGGCTACACCTTC.

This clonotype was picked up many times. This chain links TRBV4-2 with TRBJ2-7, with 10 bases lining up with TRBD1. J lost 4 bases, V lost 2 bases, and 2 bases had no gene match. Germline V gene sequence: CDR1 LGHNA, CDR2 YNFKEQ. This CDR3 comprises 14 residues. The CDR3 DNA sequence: TGTGCCAGCAGCCAAAGACAGGGGGCATACGAGCAGTACTTC. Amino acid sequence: CASSQRQGAYEQYF.

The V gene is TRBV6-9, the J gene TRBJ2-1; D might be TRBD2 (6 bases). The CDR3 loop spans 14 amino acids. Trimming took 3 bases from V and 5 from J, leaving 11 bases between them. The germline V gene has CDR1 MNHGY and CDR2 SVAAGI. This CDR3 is CASSYRRANNEQFF. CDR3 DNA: TGTGCCAGCAGTTACAGGAGGGCTAACAATGAGCAGTTCTTC.

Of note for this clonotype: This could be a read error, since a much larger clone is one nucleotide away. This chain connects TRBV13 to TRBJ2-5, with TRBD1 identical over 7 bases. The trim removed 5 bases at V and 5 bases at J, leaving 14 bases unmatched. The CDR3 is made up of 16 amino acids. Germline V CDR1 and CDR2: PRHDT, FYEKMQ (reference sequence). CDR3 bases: TGTGCCAGCAGCCGATCGATGGGACAGTGGTTGGAGACCCAGTACTTC. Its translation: CASSRSMGQWLETQYF.

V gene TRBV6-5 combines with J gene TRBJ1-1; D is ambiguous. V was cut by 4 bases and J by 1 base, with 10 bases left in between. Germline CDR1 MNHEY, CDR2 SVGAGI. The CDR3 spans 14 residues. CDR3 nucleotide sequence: TGTGCCAGCAGTTCGATTAGCAGGAACACTGAAGCTTTCTTT. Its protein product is CASSSISRNTEAFF.

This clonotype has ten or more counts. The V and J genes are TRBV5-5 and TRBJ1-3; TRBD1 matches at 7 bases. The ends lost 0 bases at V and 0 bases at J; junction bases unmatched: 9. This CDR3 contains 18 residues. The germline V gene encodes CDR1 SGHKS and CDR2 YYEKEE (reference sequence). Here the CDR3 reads CASSLEFVNRGSGNTIYF. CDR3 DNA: TGTGCCAGCAGCTTGGAGTTCGTGAACAGGGGCTCTGGAAACACCATATATTTT. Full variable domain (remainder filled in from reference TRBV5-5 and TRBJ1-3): DAGVTQSPTHLIKTRGQQVTLRCSPISGHKSVSWYQQVLGQGPQFIFQYYEKEERGRGNFPDRFSARQFPNYSSELNVNALLLGDSALYLCASSLEFVNRGSGNTIYFGEGSWLTVV.

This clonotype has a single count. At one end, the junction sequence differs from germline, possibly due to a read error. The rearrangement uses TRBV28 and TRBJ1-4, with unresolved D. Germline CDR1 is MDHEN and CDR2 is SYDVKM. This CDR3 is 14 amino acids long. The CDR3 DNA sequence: TGTGCCAGCAGGTCCCGGGCACCTGTCGAAAAAATGTTTTTT. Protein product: CASRSRAPVEKMFF.

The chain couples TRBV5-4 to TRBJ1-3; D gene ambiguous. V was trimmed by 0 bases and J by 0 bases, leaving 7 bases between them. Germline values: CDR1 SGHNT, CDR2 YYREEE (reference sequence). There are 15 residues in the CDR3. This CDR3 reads CASSLDTISGNTIYF. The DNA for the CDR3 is TGTGCCAGCAGCTTGGACACGATCTCTGGAAACACCATATATTTT.

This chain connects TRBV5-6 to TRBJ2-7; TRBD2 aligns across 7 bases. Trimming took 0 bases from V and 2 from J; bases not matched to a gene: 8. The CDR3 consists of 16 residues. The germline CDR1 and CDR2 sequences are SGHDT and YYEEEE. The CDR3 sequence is CASSLVGAGSPYEQYF. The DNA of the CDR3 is TGTGCCAGCAGCTTGGTCGGAGCGGGGTCCCCCTACGAGCAGTACTTC.

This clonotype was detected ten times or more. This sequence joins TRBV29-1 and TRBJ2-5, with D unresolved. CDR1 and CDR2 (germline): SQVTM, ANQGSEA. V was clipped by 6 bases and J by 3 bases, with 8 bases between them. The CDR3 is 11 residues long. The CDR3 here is CSVWTEETQYF. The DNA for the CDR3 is TGCAGCGTCTGGACGGAAGAGACCCAGTACTTC.